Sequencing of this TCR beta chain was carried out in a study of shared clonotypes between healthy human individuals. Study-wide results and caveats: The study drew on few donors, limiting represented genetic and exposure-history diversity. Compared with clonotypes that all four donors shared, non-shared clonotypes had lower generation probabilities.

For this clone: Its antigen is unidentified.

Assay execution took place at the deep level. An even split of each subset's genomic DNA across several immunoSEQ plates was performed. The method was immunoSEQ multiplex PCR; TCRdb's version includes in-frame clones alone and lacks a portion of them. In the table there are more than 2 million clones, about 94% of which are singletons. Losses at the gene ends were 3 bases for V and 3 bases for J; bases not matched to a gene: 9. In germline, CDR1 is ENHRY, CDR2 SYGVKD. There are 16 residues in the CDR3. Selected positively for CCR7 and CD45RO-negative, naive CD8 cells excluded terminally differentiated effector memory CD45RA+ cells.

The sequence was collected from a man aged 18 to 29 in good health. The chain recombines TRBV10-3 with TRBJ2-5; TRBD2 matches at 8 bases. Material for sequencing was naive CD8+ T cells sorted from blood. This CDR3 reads CAISDPKGLAEETQYF. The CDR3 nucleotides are TGTGCCATCAGTGACCCCAAAGGACTAGCTGAAGAGACCCAGTACTTC.